The next 32 T cell receptor beta chains were all read from a single sample in a study of long-term antiretroviral therapy in people with HIV. The libraries were made with immunoSEQ v3.0 at survey level. Sequenced by immunoSEQ multiplex PCR; TCRdb stores in-frame clones only, minus some. The sample includes about 35,000 clones, around 79% of them seen just once. The source material was unsorted PBMCs, sampled 3 years after starting antiretroviral therapy. These TCRs come from a man over 45 with HIV.

In its sample, this clone was seen a few times. This chain joins TRBV7-2 and TRBJ2-7; D possibly uses TRBD1 or TRBD2 (5 bases each). Trimming took off 1 base at V and 7 bases at J, with 14 bases between the two ends. Germline CDR1 is SGHTA and CDR2 is FQGNSA. There are 14 residues in the CDR3. As DNA, the CDR3 is TGTGCCAGCAGCTTAGATGCACTCTGGGGGGAGCAGTACTTC. It codes for CASSLDALWGEQYF.

V usage is TRBV18 and J usage is TRBJ2-7; 8 bases map to TRBD2. The CDR3 sequence is 14 residues long. Germline loops: CDR1 KGHSH, CDR2 LQKENI. Trimming cost V 2 bases and J 5 bases; bases outside gene matches: 5. The DNA for the CDR3 is TGTGCCAGCTCACCATTCGGACTAGCCCACGAGCAGTACTTC. Translated, it gives CASSPFGLAHEQYF.

The chain recombines TRBV5-6 with TRBJ1-6, with D possibly being TRBD1 (5 bases). Germline loops: CDR1 SGHDT, CDR2 YYEEEE. Trimming stripped 0 bases from V and 5 bases from J, with 12 bases between. The CDR3 sequence is 16 residues long. The CDR3 here is CASSLVGARHNSPLHF. The CDR3 DNA follows: TGTGCCAGCAGCTTGGTAGGGGCGAGGCATAATTCACCCCTCCACTTT.

The chain combines TRBV7-6 with TRBJ2-5; the D gene is possibly TRBD1 (5 bases). Between the trimmed V and J ends, which lost 3 bases and 2 bases, there was a span of 13 bases. The CDR3 totals 15 residues. Germline CDR1 SGHVS, CDR2 FNYEAQ. The CDR3 protein is CASSFTTGYQETQYF. CDR3 in DNA: TGTGCCAGCAGCTTCACTACAGGATATCAAGAGACCCAGTACTTC.

The chain has TRBV5-1 and TRBJ2-1, with D unclear. Deletions cut 0 bases from V and 7 bases from J, with 14 bases between. The CDR3 is 15 amino acids. CDR1 and CDR2 (germline): SGHRS, YFSETQ. The CDR3 DNA sequence: TGCGCCAGCAGCTTGGTTGCGGACCCTCGGAATGAGCAGTTCTTC. It is translated as CASSLVADPRNEQFF.

This chain links TRBV7-3 with TRBJ1-3, with 7 bases that match TRBD1. V lost 2 bases to trimming and J lost 3 bases; unmatched junction nucleotides: 4. This CDR3 has 15 amino acids. Germline V gene lookup returns CDR1 SGHTA and CDR2 FQGTGA. CDR3 residues: CASSLLGTDGNTIYF. The CDR3 DNA sequence: TGTGCCAGCAGCTTACTCGGGACAGATGGAAACACCATATATTTT.

The count of this clone is one. DNA of the CDR3: TGTGCCACCAGTCGAGGGGGCAGACGGACGAATCAGCCCCAGCATTTT. It codes for CATSRGGRRTNQPQHF. The chain couples TRBV15 to TRBJ1-5; 7 bases align to TRBD1. The V segment lost 6 bases and the J segment 4 bases; nucleotides outside the gene matches: 12. Germline CDR1 LNHNV, CDR2 YYDKDF (reference sequence). This CDR3 region has 16 residues.

V usage is TRBV5-1 and J usage is TRBJ2-6; the D is unclear. From germline, CDR1 is SGHRS and CDR2 YFSETQ. The CDR3 is 13 amino acids. Trimming pared 6 bases from V and 2 bases from J, leaving 6 bases between. CDR3 coding DNA: TGCGCCAGCACCGTCCCTGGGGCCAACGTCCTGACTTTC. It encodes CASTVPGANVLTF.

The rearrangement links TRBV27 to TRBJ2-2; D not resolved. In germline, CDR1 is MNHEY, CDR2 SMNVEV (reference sequence). The V end was cut by 4 bases, the J end by 5 bases, with 14 bases between. The CDR3 is 15 amino acids. In DNA, the CDR3 is TGTGCCAGCAGTTCAACGTACCGGGCTACCGGGGAGCTGTTTTTT. It yields the protein CASSSTYRATGELFF.

This sequence joins TRBV9 and TRBJ1-4, with D perhaps TRBD1 (6 bases). This CDR3 spans 16 amino acids. V lost 3 bases, J lost 8 bases, and 20 bases lay in between. The germline CDR1 and CDR2 sequences are SGDLS and YYNGEE. CDR3 bases: TGTGCCAGCAGCGCGGGGGGGCTCACAGGACTCGAAAAACTGTTTTTT. Protein sequence: CASSAGGLTGLEKLFF.

This clone showed up just a few times. The rearrangement links TRBV7-6 to TRBJ1-5, with unresolved D. This CDR3 is 15 amino acids long. V dropped 4 bases and J dropped 3 bases, with 13 bases sitting between them. Germline V gene data show CDR1 as SGHVS and CDR2 as FNYEAQ. CDR3 DNA sequence: TGTGCCAGCAGCTCCTCCGACTTGGACAATCAGCCCCAGCATTTT. It translates to CASSSSDLDNQPQHF.

The rearrangement uses TRBV7-9 and TRBJ2-7; 7 nucleotides agree with TRBD1. Losses at the gene ends were 5 bases for V and 4 bases for J; bases not matched to a gene: 2. Per germline, CDR1 SEHNR and CDR2 FQNEAQ (reference sequence). The CDR3 is 12 amino acids. The CDR3 DNA reads as TGTGCCAGCAGCCCGACAGGGTACGAGCAGTACTTC. This codes for CASSPTGYEQYF.

In its sample, this clone ranks as medium-sized. The chain joins TRBV5-1 to TRBJ2-7; a possible D gene is TRBD2 (6 bases). CDR1 is SGHRS, CDR2 YFSETQ, per germline. CDR3 length: 15 residues. Trimming shortened V by 2 bases and J by 1 base, and 13 bases separated the two germline ends. The DNA of the CDR3 is TGCGCCAGCAGCTTTAGCGGAACATCATCCTACGAGCAGTACTTC. This codes for CASSFSGTSSYEQYF.

V and J are TRBV4-3 and TRBJ2-6, with D unclear. V lost 5 bases and J lost 4, with 12 bases in between. This CDR3 region has 15 residues. CDR1 is LGHNA, CDR2 YSLEER, per germline. CDR3 in amino acids: CASSVKWPGANVLTF. The CDR3 DNA reads TGCGCCAGCAGCGTCAAGTGGCCCGGGGCCAACGTCCTGACTTTC.

The chain recombines TRBV7-2 with TRBJ2-1, with D perhaps matching TRBD1 (7 bases). Trimming shortened V by 11 bases and J by 10 bases, and 18 bases separated the two germline ends. The length of the CDR3 is 12 residues. In germline, CDR1 is SGHTA, CDR2 FQGNSA. The CDR3 is CASTGGGREQFF. The CDR3, as DNA: TGTGCCTCTACCGGAGGGGGCCGGGAGCAGTTCTTC. Filled out from reference TRBV7-2 and TRBJ2-1, the complete variable domain reads GAGVSQSPSNKVTEKGKDVELRCDPISGHTALYWYRQSLGQGLEFLIYFQGNSAPDKSGLPSDRFSAERTGGSVSTLTIQRTQQEDSAVYLCASTGGGREQFFGPGTRLTVL.

This chain joins TRBV7-2 and TRBJ1-5, with D unresolved. CDR1 and CDR2 from the germline V gene are SGHTA and FQGNSA. The germline V and J ends were trimmed by 5 bases and 6 bases, with 11 bases remaining between them. The CDR3 has 13 amino acids. The CDR3 DNA reads as TGTGCCAGCAGCAGGGTGAGAGCTCAGCCCCAGCATTTT. It translates to CASSRVRAQPQHF.

This chain uses TRBV5-1 with TRBJ1-4; a possible D gene is TRBD1 (5 bases). Per germline, CDR1 SGHRS and CDR2 YFSETQ. Trimming removed 4 bases at V and 0 bases at J, with 13 bases between. The CDR3 contains 16 residues. In DNA form, the CDR3 reads TGCGCCAGCAGCCCCCGACAGACTGCAACTAATGAAAAACTGTTTTTT. This translates into CASSPRQTATNEKLFF.

The chain links TRBV7-9 to TRBJ2-1, with TRBD2 as a possible D gene (6 bases). Trimming stripped 8 bases from V and 9 bases from J, with 26 bases between. Germline V gene lookup returns CDR1 SEHNR and CDR2 FQNEAQ (reference sequence). The CDR3 loop spans 16 amino acids. CDR3 region: CASPRGPSALPTEQFF. CDR3 DNA sequence: TGTGCCAGCCCACGCGGCCCTAGCGCTCTCCCCACTGAGCAGTTCTTC.

The genes are TRBV6-6 and TRBJ1-5; D remains ambiguous. Germline V gene sequence: CDR1 MNHNY, CDR2 SVGAGI (reference sequence). The CDR3 totals 12 residues. Trimming removed 10 bases at V and 7 bases at J, with 14 bases between. Written as DNA, the CDR3 is TGTGCCACCGGTCTCACCGGGCAGCCCCAGCATTTT. Protein sequence: CATGLTGQPQHF.

The chain uses TRBV5-8 and TRBJ2-7; TRBD1 is a possible D gene (6 bases). Germline loops: CDR1 SGHTS, CDR2 YDEGEE. The CDR3 totals 14 residues. The germline V and J ends were trimmed by 5 bases and 0 bases, with 12 bases remaining between them. The CDR3 DNA is TGTGCCAGCAGTACCGGGACAAGCTCCTACGAGCAGTACTTC. Amino acid sequence: CASSTGTSSYEQYF.

The chain links TRBV5-1 to TRBJ2-7; the match to TRBD1 covers 11 bases. Germline assignment: CDR1 SGHRS and CDR2 YFSETQ. This CDR3 has 15 amino acids. After removal of 3 bases from V and 4 bases from J, the junction contained 6 bases not matched to a gene. The CDR3 loop reads CASSWGGTGGYEQYF. For the CDR3, the DNA is TGCGCCAGCAGCTGGGGGGGGACAGGGGGATACGAGCAGTACTTC.

This chain uses TRBV6-5 with TRBJ2-7; 9 nucleotides align to TRBD1. Germline V gives CDR1 MNHEY, CDR2 SVGAGI. The junction had 11 bases not matched to a gene; V was cut back by 8 bases and J by 6 bases. The CDR3 sequence is 14 residues long. The chain's CDR3 is CASRPGTGWSEQYF. The CDR3 DNA sequence: TGTGCCAGCCGTCCCGGGACAGGGTGGAGCGAGCAGTACTTC.

CDR3 amino acids: CASSLYPRHGGREGYTF. The CDR3, as DNA: TGTGCCAGCAGTTTATACCCCCGACATGGGGGGAGGGAAGGCTACACCTTC. The rearrangement uses TRBV27 and TRBJ1-2; D is possibly TRBD1 (5 bases). Germline V gene sequence: CDR1 MNHEY, CDR2 SMNVEV (reference sequence). The CDR3 has 17 amino acids. Trimming shortened V by 1 base and J by 8 bases, and 23 bases separated the two germline ends.

The chain recombines TRBV28 with TRBJ1-1, with D possibly TRBD1 on 5 matching bases. Germline CDR1 reads MDHEN; CDR2 reads SYDVKM. The V and J ends lost 8 bases and 6 bases respectively, with 13 bases between them. CDR3 size: 12 residues. The CDR3 DNA reads TGTGCCAGCCTCGGGGGTATCTCTGAAGCTTTCTTT. Translated, it gives CASLGGISEAFF.

V gene TRBV4-3 combines with J gene TRBJ2-5; D not resolved. CDR1 and CDR2 from the germline V gene are LGHNA and YSLEER. The V gene lost 3 bases and the J gene lost 4 bases, with 12 bases spanning the gap. The CDR3 covers 14 residues. CDR3 DNA: TGCGCCAGCAGCCAGGGCCTAGGACGAGAGACCCAGTACTTC. The encoded protein is CASSQGLGRETQYF.

Only a few counts were recorded for this clone. This rearrangement joins TRBV11-2 to TRBJ1-1, with D perhaps TRBD1 (5 bases). V was shortened by 6 bases and J by 0 bases, with 11 bases between the two germline ends. Germline V CDR1 and CDR2: SGHAT, FQNNGV. The CDR3 sequence is 14 residues long. This CDR3 is CASRRQPLNTEAFF. Here the CDR3 DNA reads TGTGCCAGCAGAAGACAGCCCTTGAACACTGAAGCTTTCTTT.

This clone was seen a single time. V usage is TRBV29-1 and J usage is TRBJ1-4; D is perhaps TRBD1 (5 bases). V was trimmed by 5 bases and J by 4 bases, leaving 11 bases between them. From germline, CDR1 is SQVTM and CDR2 ANQGSEA. The length of the CDR3 is 13 residues. The CDR3 DNA sequence: TGCAGCGTTTTAAGGGGCTTTAATGAAAAACTGTTTTTT. This translates into CSVLRGFNEKLFF.

The chain joins TRBV4-3 to TRBJ1-2; perhaps TRBD1 as D (5 bases). Germline loops: CDR1 LGHNA, CDR2 YSLEER. Trimming took 0 bases from V and 8 from J, leaving 13 bases between them. CDR3 length: 14 residues. In nucleotides, the CDR3 is TGCGCCAGCAGCCAAGATTGGAGGGGTGGAGGCTACACCTTC. It is translated as CASSQDWRGGGYTF.

The sample holds a few counts of this clone. The rearrangement uses TRBV18 and TRBJ2-7; D is unresolved. CDR1 is KGHSH and CDR2 is LQKENI in the germline V gene. The ends were cut back, 3 bases at V and 0 bases at J, with 12 bases in the middle. The CDR3 is made up of 15 amino acids. CDR3 DNA sequence: TGTGCCAGCTCACCTATGGACGCCTACTCCTACGAGCAGTACTTC. The encoded protein is CASSPMDAYSYEQYF.

The rearrangement joins TRBV29-1 to TRBJ1-1; D perhaps matches TRBD1 (5 bases). The V and J ends lost 7 bases and 4 bases respectively, with 13 bases between them. CDR3 size: 12 residues. Germline CDR1 reads SQVTM; CDR2 reads ANQGSEA. Written as DNA, the CDR3 is TGCAGCGCCACAAAGGGGACCACTGAAGCTTTCTTT. This codes for CSATKGTTEAFF.

The rearrangement joins TRBV30 to TRBJ2-7, with TRBD2 matching 12 bases. Per the germline V gene, CDR1 is GTSNPN and CDR2 is SVGIG (reference sequence). The V segment lost 2 bases and the J segment 4 bases; nucleotides outside the gene matches: 9. The CDR3 is 16 amino acids. The CDR3 reads CAWSSTSGRLPYEQYF. In DNA, the CDR3 is TGTGCCTGGAGTAGTACTAGCGGGAGGCTACCTTACGAGCAGTACTTC.

The chain combines TRBV11-2 with TRBJ2-7; perhaps TRBD1 as D (6 bases). CDR3 size: 16 residues. V was trimmed by 5 bases and J by 6 bases, leaving 23 bases between them. Germline V gene data show CDR1 as SGHAT and CDR2 as FQNNGV. For the CDR3, the DNA is TGTGCCAGCAGCACCCAGGGGTACGCAGGTCCCCGCGAGCAGTACTTC. This encodes CASSTQGYAGPREQYF.